This TCR beta chain was found in a study of cytomegalovirus exposure and HLA in healthy donors. The PCR contained 60 Vbeta and 13 Jbeta primers. TCRdb keeps only in-frame clones here, not all; method: immunoSEQ multiplex PCR. Seen here are fewer than 200,000 clones, 60% to 80% observed once, and the top ten hold around 4.9%. This CDR3 is built from 15 residues. Per germline, CDR1 SNHLY and CDR2 FYNNEI. Trimming took 5 bases from V and 4 from J; bases not matched to a gene: 5. This sequence was found in a male donor in good health and CMV-seronegative. The source material was PBMCs. The chain combines TRBV2 with TRBJ1-2, with 12 bases identical to TRBD1. The CDR3 protein is CASSSGQGAFYGYTF. DNA of the CDR3: TGTGCCAGCAGTTCGGGACAGGGGGCATTCTATGGCTACACCTTC.